The rows below give T cell receptor beta chains drawn from one sample of a study of cytomegalovirus exposure and HLA in healthy donors. Data came from immunoSEQ multiplex PCR; TCRdb stores just in-frame clones and leaves some out. The sample contains under 130,000 clones, around two thirds of which appear only once. Sequencing was carried out using PBMCs. These receptors were taken from a man aged 30 to 39 in good health and CMV-seropositive. Both conserved end residues are part of each CDR3. Each record gives: clone size, V gene, J gene, D gene, CDR3 DNA, CDR3 protein. The D gene is left open where the match is weak. Only some rows state a clone size, as once, few, many or a class for expanded clones.

NA,TRBV6-1,TRBJ1-2,NA,TGTGCCAGCAGTCGGACAGCTAACTATGGCTACACCTTC,CASSRTANYGYTF
few,TRBV11-3,TRBJ1-1,NA,TGTGCCAGCAGCTTAGGAGGGGGTGGCACTGAAGCTTTCTTT,CASSLGGGGTEAFF
NA,TRBV6-5,TRBJ1-1,NA,TGTGCCAGCAGTTATATTATGAACACTGAAGCTTTCTTT,CASSYIMNTEAFF
NA,TRBV5-1,TRBJ2-5,TRBD1,TGCGCCAGCAGCTCACCAGGGGGCAGGGAGACCCAGTACTTC,CASSSPGGRETQYF
NA,TRBV5-1,TRBJ1-2,NA,TGCGCCAGCAGCCAAAACGGGGACTCCAACTATGGCTACACCTTC,CASSQNGDSNYGYTF
NA,TRBV7-2,TRBJ2-3,NA,TGTGCCAGCAGCCCCGCGGATACGCAGTATTTT,CASSPADTQYF
NA,TRBV19,TRBJ1-6,NA,TGTGCCAGTAGTGTCGGGTCATATAATTCACCCCTCCACTTT,CASSVGSYNSPLHF
NA,TRBV21-1,TRBJ2-7,NA,TGTGCCAGCGCTACGGGACTCCTGTCCGACGAGCAGTACTTC,CASATGLLSDEQYF
NA,TRBV18,TRBJ2-7,TRBD1,TGTGCCAGCTCGACAGGGGCCGAGCAGTACTTC,CASSTGAEQYF
few,TRBV6-1,TRBJ1-3,NA,TGTGCCAGCAGTGGCCCCGGGTCCATCTCTGGAAACACCATATATTTT,CASSGPGSISGNTIYF
NA,TRBV7-9,TRBJ2-7,TRBD1,TGTGCCAGCAGAAGTTCAGGGGGCTCCGAGCAGTACTTC,CASRSSGGSEQYF
NA,TRBV10-3,TRBJ1-3,NA,TGTGCCATCAGTGAGCCGAGCACTGAAAACACCATATATTTT,CAISEPSTENTIYF
NA,TRBV6-5,TRBJ2-2,TRBD1,TGTGCCAGCAGTTTGACGACAGGGGGCTACACCGGGGAGCTGTTTTTT,CASSLTTGGYTGELFF
NA,TRBV6-1,TRBJ2-7,TRBD2,TGTGCCAGCAGTGAGGGGGCTAGCGGGGGCTACGAGCAGTACTTC,CASSEGASGGYEQYF
few,TRBV6-1,TRBJ1-2,NA,TGTGCCAGCAGTGGAGGGGTTGGGACTCCAGGGTATGGCTACACCTTC,CASSGGVGTPGYGYTF
once,TRBV19,TRBJ1-2,TRBD1,TGTGCCAGTAGTACTTTAGCGGCGGGACAGGGGGCGAGAGGCTACACCTTC,CASSTLAAGQGARGYTF
NA,TRBV4-1,TRBJ2-5,NA,TGCGCCAGCAGCCAACGGGGATTGCAGACCCAGTACTTC,CASSQRGLQTQYF
few,TRBV2,TRBJ1-1,NA,TGTGCCAGCACCAAGATTGGCAGTAACACTGAAGCTTTCTTT,CASTKIGSNTEAFF
NA,TRBV6-1,TRBJ1-3,NA,TGTGCCAGCACCTCGACAGCGACCTCTGGAAACACCATATATTTT,CASTSTATSGNTIYF
NA,TRBV5-1,TRBJ2-2,NA,TGCGCCAGCAGCGGGGGCAGGGGCGCCACGAACACCGGGGAGCTGTTTTTT,CASSGGRGATNTGELFF
NA,TRBV6-5,TRBJ2-1,TRBD2,TGTGCCACCGAGCGCGGGGGAGCCTCCTACAATGAGCAGTTCTTC,CATERGGASYNEQFF
NA,TRBV11-3,TRBJ1-1,NA,TGTGCCAGCAGCTTGGACGCGGGATCGAACACTGAAGCTTTCTTT,CASSLDAGSNTEAFF
few,TRBV27,TRBJ1-2,TRBD1,TGTGCCAGCAGTTTATCCCCGGACACAGGGGTTAACTATGGCTACACCTTC,CASSLSPDTGVNYGYTF
NA,TRBV19,TRBJ1-3,NA,TGTGCCAGTAGCTCGGGTGTTTACTCTGGAAACACCATATATTTT,CASSSGVYSGNTIYF
NA,TRBV4-1,TRBJ1-3,NA,TGCGCCAGCAGCCAAGACAGTGCTGGAAACACCATATATTTT,CASSQDSAGNTIYF
NA,TRBV7-9,TRBJ2-1,TRBD2,TGTGCCAGCAGCTTAGCTCTAGCGGGGGTCTACAATGAGCAGTTCTTC,CASSLALAGVYNEQFF
NA,TRBV19,TRBJ1-2,TRBD1,TGTGCCAGTAGACCGATGACAGGGGCCCATGGCTACACCTTC,CASRPMTGAHGYTF
NA,TRBV5-6,TRBJ1-6,NA,TGTGCCAGCAGCCCAGGACTGGAGAATTCACCCCTCCACTTT,CASSPGLENSPLHF
many,TRBV15,TRBJ1-1,NA,TGTGCCACCAGCAGATACTACAACACTGAAGCTTTCTTT,CATSRYYNTEAFF
NA,TRBV11-3,TRBJ1-1,NA,TGTGCCAGCACCCTAGGGGGGAGGGACACTGAAGCTTTCTTT,CASTLGGRDTEAFF
few,TRBV5-1,TRBJ2-1,NA,TGCGCCAGCAGCTTGGAACAGGGCTCCTACAATGAGCAGTTCTTC,CASSLEQGSYNEQFF
NA,TRBV6-1,TRBJ1-5,TRBD1,TGTGCCAGCAGTGAACGGCAGGGGGGCAATCAGCCCCAGCATTTT,CASSERQGGNQPQHF